These 30 T cell receptor beta chains were sequenced from one sample in a study of T cell repertoires in cytomegalovirus infection. MiXCR, applied by TCRdb to the reads, yields one record per CDR3 protein. The data hold some 350,000 distinct CDR3 sequences, with about 35% observed a single time. Their target antigens are unknown. The sequenced sample was cultured PBMCs, obtained from culture after CMV antigen stimulation. The receptors stem from a human donor in good health (CMV status not recorded). Some clones in this sample may be carry-over from other donors' samples.

This chain joins TRBV5-1 and TRBJ2-7; perhaps TRBD1 as D (5 bases). With 3 bases removed from V and 3 bases from J, the gap between germline ends came to 10 bases. This CDR3 is built from 13 residues. Germline lookup yields CDR1 SGHRS and CDR2 YFSETQ. As DNA, the CDR3 is TGCGCCAGCAGCTGGGTCCAGGGCTACGAGCAGTACTTC. It is translated as CASSWVQGYEQYF.

The chain has TRBV19 and TRBJ2-1, with D maybe TRBD2 (6 bases). Trimming took 6 bases from V and 10 from J, leaving 16 bases between them. This CDR3 comprises 13 residues. Germline CDR1 is LNHDA and CDR2 is SQIVND (reference sequence). The CDR3 reads CASSLTSPQEQFF. Here the CDR3 DNA reads TGTGCCAGTAGCCTAACTAGCCCTCAGGAGCAGTTCTTC.

This clonotype was counted only a few times. This chain links TRBV7-9 with TRBJ1-4; D unclear. The V and J ends lost 5 bases and 8 bases respectively, with 15 bases between them. Germline V gene lookup returns CDR1 SEHNR and CDR2 FQNEAQ (reference sequence). The length of the CDR3 is 14 residues. The CDR3, as DNA: TGTGCCAGCAGCCGCGGACCAGGAGAAGAAAAACTGTTTTTT. This encodes CASSRGPGEEKLFF.

This clonotype is a singleton in its sample. The chain couples TRBV19 to TRBJ1-5; no clear D. V was clipped by 3 bases and J by 5 bases, with 8 bases between them. The CDR3 consists of 13 residues. Germline V CDR1 and CDR2: LNHDA, SQIVND (reference sequence). In nucleotides, the CDR3 is TGTGCCAGTAGTATTAACGCAGATCAGCCCCAGCATTTT. This gives the protein CASSINADQPQHF.

This clonotype has a handful of counts. In nucleotides, the CDR3 is TGTGCCAGCAGTCAAAACTCCCTGCAACGGGGTCGGGAGACCCAGTACTTC. This encodes CASSQNSLQRGRETQYF. V and J are TRBV6-1 and TRBJ2-5, with D perhaps matching TRBD2 (5 bases). Trimming removed 5 bases at V and 5 bases at J, with 24 bases between. CDR1 and CDR2 (germline): MNHNS, SASEGT. The CDR3 consists of 17 residues.

This clonotype was counted only a few times. V is TRBV11-2 and J is TRBJ2-1; 9 positions match TRBD2. This CDR3 is 15 amino acids long. Germline CDR1 is SGHAT and CDR2 is FQNNGV. Losses at the gene ends were 0 bases for V and 8 bases for J; bases not matched to a gene: 5. CDR3 sequence reads: CASSLDGTSSDEQFF. Written as DNA, the CDR3 is TGTGCCAGCAGCTTAGATGGGACTAGCTCCGATGAGCAGTTCTTC.

This chain uses TRBV19 with TRBJ1-1; D is possibly TRBD1 (5 bases). V lost 4 bases and J 8 bases, leaving 14 bases between the germline ends. This CDR3 contains 13 residues. CDR1 and CDR2 (germline): LNHDA, SQIVND (reference sequence). The CDR3 region is CASSTGTVPEAFF. CDR3 in DNA: TGTGCCAGTAGTACCGGGACCGTGCCCGAAGCTTTCTTT.

CDR3 in amino acids: CASSYTGDQPQHF. CDR3 in DNA: TGTGCCAGCAGTTACACGGGGGATCAGCCCCAGCATTTT. The chain couples TRBV6-6 to TRBJ1-5; perhaps TRBD1 as D (5 bases). The V gene's germline CDR1 is MNHNY and CDR2 SVGAGI (reference sequence). This CDR3 region has 13 residues. V lost 2 bases, J lost 5 bases, and 7 bases lay in between.

The V gene is TRBV19, the J gene TRBJ2-1; 15 positions agree with TRBD2. The CDR3 length is 16 residues. The V and J ends lost 5 bases and 7 bases, in that order; junction bases with no gene match: 6. Germline-derived CDR1 and CDR2 are LNHDA and SQIVND (reference sequence). The CDR3 sequence: CASSRSGTSGRNEQFF. In DNA, the CDR3 is TGTGCCAGTAGTCGATCCGGGACTAGCGGGAGGAATGAGCAGTTCTTC.

This clonotype was seen a few times. The CDR3 region is CASSEDHRGPEAFF. CDR3 in DNA: TGTGCCAGCAGCGAAGACCACAGGGGGCCTGAAGCTTTCTTT. The gene calls are TRBV7-9 and TRBJ1-1; the match to TRBD1 covers 9 bases. This CDR3 spans 14 amino acids. The V gene end was trimmed by 5 bases and the J gene end by 6 bases; junction bases not matched to a gene: 7. Germline V gene data show CDR1 as SEHNR and CDR2 as FQNEAQ (reference sequence). Based on the CDR3 plus reference TRBV7-9 and TRBJ1-1, the full variable domain is DTGVSQNPRHKITKRGQNVTFRCDPISEHNRLYWYRQTLGQGPEFLTYFQNEAQLEKSRLLSDRFSAERPKGSFSTLEIQRTEQGDSAMYLCASSEDHRGPEAFFGQGTRLTVV.

Only a few counts were recorded for this clonotype. The rearrangement links TRBV20-1 to TRBJ2-3, with 8 bases that match TRBD1. There are 15 residues in the CDR3. CDR1 and CDR2 from the germline V gene are DFQATT and SNEGSKA (reference sequence). Losses at the gene ends were 6 bases for V and 6 bases for J; bases not matched to a gene: 14. The CDR3 region is CSADAGQGKSDTQYF. The DNA for the CDR3 is TGCAGTGCCGACGCTGGACAGGGAAAGTCTGATACGCAGTATTTT.

This clonotype appeared many times. This rearrangement joins TRBV7-2 to TRBJ1-1; 8 bases map to TRBD1. CDR3 length equals 15 residues. Trimming cost V 4 bases and J 7 bases; bases outside gene matches: 11. Germline CDR1 SGHTA, CDR2 FQGNSA. The CDR3 region is CASSSFRTGLLEAFF. The CDR3 coding sequence is TGTGCCAGCAGCTCTTTTCGGACAGGGCTCCTTGAAGCTTTCTTT.

For the CDR3, the DNA is TGTGCCAGCAGTTTGGCTTGGCAGCCCCAGCATTTT. Amino acids: CASSLAWQPQHF. This chain links TRBV6-2 or TRBV6-3 with TRBJ1-5; D uncertain. There are 12 residues in the CDR3. Trimming removed 4 bases at V and 7 bases at J, with 8 bases between. Per the germline V gene, CDR1 is MNHEY and CDR2 is SVGEGT.

The rearrangement joins TRBV5-4 to TRBJ2-5; 7 bases line up with TRBD1. The CDR3 totals 14 residues. The germline gives CDR1 SGHNT, CDR2 YYREEE (reference sequence). Trimming took 5 bases from V and 3 from J; bases not matched to a gene: 7. CDR3: CASSSTGTEETQYF. CDR3 nucleotide sequence: TGTGCCAGCAGTTCGACAGGGACAGAAGAGACCCAGTACTTC.

This clonotype has a handful of counts. The chain uses TRBV7-9 and TRBJ2-1, with 7 bases aligning to TRBD2. CDR1 SEHNR and CDR2 FQNEAQ come from the germline V gene (reference sequence). V shed 5 bases and J 3 bases; nucleotides not matched to a gene: 10. The CDR3 is 16 amino acids. The CDR3 DNA is TGTGCCAGCAGCGGGATTAAAGGGAGGGTCTACAATGAGCAGTTCTTC. Protein product: CASSGIKGRVYNEQFF.

This clonotype has just a few counts. The gene calls are TRBV14 and TRBJ2-5, with a weak D call TRBD1 (6 bases). Germline V gene sequence: CDR1 SGHDN, CDR2 FVKESK. This CDR3 is 15 amino acids long. Trimming pared 6 bases from V and 5 bases from J, leaving 19 bases between. The CDR3 region is CASSIGQRPWETQYF. DNA for the CDR3: TGTGCCAGCAGTATAGGACAGCGGCCGTGGGAGACCCAGTACTTC.

The chain is built from TRBV25-1 and TRBJ2-7; possible D gene TRBD1, 5 bases. The germline V gene encodes CDR1 MGHDK and CDR2 SYGVNS. Between the trimmed V and J ends, which lost 3 bases and 6 bases, there was a span of 9 bases. The CDR3 contains 12 residues. DNA for the CDR3: TGTGCCAGCAGTGACAGGGTCAGCGAGCAGTACTTC. Protein sequence: CASSDRVSEQYF.

This clonotype was found a few times. The rearrangement joins TRBV6-2 or TRBV6-3 to TRBJ2-4, with TRBD1 as a possible D gene (6 bases). CDR1 MNHEY and CDR2 SVGEGT come from the germline V gene. This CDR3 region has 18 residues. Trimming took off 4 bases at V and 3 bases at J, with 22 bases between the two ends. This CDR3 is CASSSTSQGPRGKNIQYF. The DNA for the CDR3 is TGTGCCAGCAGTTCGACGTCCCAGGGGCCGAGGGGCAAAAACATTCAGTACTTC.

This clonotype occurred a few times. This chain links TRBV5-1 with TRBJ2-2, with D tentatively TRBD1 or TRBD2 (5 bases each). Germline loops: CDR1 SGHRS, CDR2 YFSETQ. Trimming left V 0 bases short and J 3 bases short, with 9 bases between. The CDR3 length is 15 residues. CDR3 nucleotide sequence: TGCGCCAGCAGCTTGGGAGGGACGGACACCGGGGAGCTGTTTTTT. Translated, it gives CASSLGGTDTGELFF. The whole variable domain, filled in from reference TRBV5-1 and TRBJ2-2, reads KAGVTQTPRYLIKTRGQQVTLSCSPISGHRSVSWYQQTPGQGLQFLFEYFSETQRNKGNFPGRFSGRQFSNSRSEMNVSTLELGDSALYLCASSLGGTDTGELFFGEGSRLTVL.

The chain uses TRBV18 and TRBJ1-5; no definite D call. The CDR3 is 15 residues long. With 3 bases removed from V and 8 bases from J, the gap between germline ends came to 17 bases. Germline V gene data show CDR1 as KGHSH and CDR2 as LQKENI. The CDR3 nucleotides read TGTGCCAGCTCACCGACCCCCGCGCTAAGGGAGCCCCAGCATTTT. Protein sequence: CASSPTPALREPQHF.

The rearrangement joins TRBV27 to TRBJ2-7; D might be TRBD1 or TRBD2, each matching 5 bases. V was clipped by 4 bases and J by 4 bases, with 20 bases between them. The germline V gene has CDR1 MNHEY and CDR2 SMNVEV (reference sequence). This CDR3 is built from 16 residues. Here the CDR3 reads CASSSLPGTEDYEQYV. CDR3 coding DNA: TGTGCCAGCAGTTCCCTGCCCGGGACGGAAGATTACGAGCAGTACGTC.

The chain carries TRBV10-3 and TRBJ2-7; tentatively, D is TRBD2 (5 bases). The CDR3 is 13 amino acids. Germline loops: CDR1 ENHRY, CDR2 SYGVKD. V was clipped by 4 bases and J by 4 bases, with 11 bases between them. Written as DNA, the CDR3 is TGTGCCATCAGTGCCGGGGTCGGTTACGAGCAGTACGTC. Its translation: CAISAGVGYEQYV.

The V call is TRBV7-9, the J call TRBJ1-2, with D perhaps matching TRBD1 (5 bases). This CDR3 spans 14 amino acids. V gave up 5 bases and J gave up 6 bases, with 16 bases separating them. From germline, CDR1 is SEHNR and CDR2 FQNEAQ (reference sequence). CDR3 nucleotides: TGTGCCAGCAGCCGTGGGGACGTTTTGCATGGCTACACCTTC. Translating it yields CASSRGDVLHGYTF.

There are a few counts of this clonotype. For the CDR3, the DNA is TGCAGTGCTAGAGTCGCAGGGGGCTGGAACACTGAAGCTTTCTTT. As protein: CSARVAGGWNTEAFF. The V gene is TRBV20-1, the J gene TRBJ1-1; 8 bases line up with TRBD1. V shed 1 base, J shed 1 base, and the junction held 5 bases outside the gene matches. CDR1 is DFQATT, CDR2 SNEGSKA, per germline (reference sequence). The length of the CDR3 is 15 residues.

This clonotype was detected once. The chain employs TRBV4-1 and TRBJ2-3, with D tentatively TRBD1 (5 bases). This CDR3 is 15 amino acids long. Trimming took 0 bases from V and 3 from J, leaving 10 bases between them. CDR1 is MGHRA, CDR2 YSYEKL, per germline. The CDR3 sequence is CASSQDRVWTDTQYF. In DNA form, the CDR3 reads TGCGCCAGCAGCCAAGACAGGGTATGGACAGATACGCAGTATTTT.

This chain joins TRBV19 and TRBJ2-1, with 7 bases aligning to TRBD2. This CDR3 is built from 16 residues. CDR1 and CDR2 from the germline V gene are LNHDA and SQIVND (reference sequence). The J segment lost 10 bases and the V segment lost 4 bases, leaving 16 bases of the junction unmatched. CDR3 DNA sequence: TGTGCCAGTAGTAGGGGTTGGCGCGGGGGATCACCCGAGCAGTTCTTC. Its translation: CASSRGWRGGSPEQFF.

The sample holds a few counts of this clonotype. This sequence joins TRBV7-2 and TRBJ2-7; no reliable D call. The V and J ends lost 8 bases and 3 bases respectively, with 8 bases between them. CDR3 size: 11 residues. Germline V CDR1 and CDR2: SGHTA, FQGNSA. The DNA of the CDR3 is TGTGCCAGCGACATCTGCTACGAGCAGTACTTC. As protein: CASDICYEQYF.

The V and J genes are TRBV12-3 or TRBV12-4 and TRBJ1-5; no definite D call. Trimming took off 6 bases at V and 12 bases at J, with 18 bases between the two ends. CDR3 size: 13 residues. The CDR3 sequence: CASSPWVGEFQHF. In nucleotides, the CDR3 is TGTGCCAGCAGCCCGTGGGTGGGAGAGTTCCAGCATTTT.

This clonotype was found a few times. The V gene is TRBV7-2, the J gene TRBJ2-1, with 12 positions matching TRBD2. V trimming: 1 base; J trimming: 0 bases; junction bases outside the gene matches: 4. Germline CDR1 SGHTA, CDR2 FQGNSA. The CDR3 has 18 amino acids. The CDR3 DNA reads as TGTGCCAGCAGCTTAGACCTAGCGGGAGGGCACTCCTACAATGAGCAGTTCTTC. Its protein is CASSLDLAGGHSYNEQFF.

This clonotype came up a few times. The CDR3 is CASSSLAIGEQFF. CDR3 sequence (DNA): TGTGCCAGCAGCTCCCTGGCGATCGGTGAGCAGTTCTTC. The rearrangement links TRBV11-2 to TRBJ2-1; D not certain. Germline values: CDR1 SGHAT, CDR2 FQNNGV. The V gene lost 4 bases and the J gene lost 9 bases, with 13 bases spanning the gap. The CDR3 covers 13 residues.